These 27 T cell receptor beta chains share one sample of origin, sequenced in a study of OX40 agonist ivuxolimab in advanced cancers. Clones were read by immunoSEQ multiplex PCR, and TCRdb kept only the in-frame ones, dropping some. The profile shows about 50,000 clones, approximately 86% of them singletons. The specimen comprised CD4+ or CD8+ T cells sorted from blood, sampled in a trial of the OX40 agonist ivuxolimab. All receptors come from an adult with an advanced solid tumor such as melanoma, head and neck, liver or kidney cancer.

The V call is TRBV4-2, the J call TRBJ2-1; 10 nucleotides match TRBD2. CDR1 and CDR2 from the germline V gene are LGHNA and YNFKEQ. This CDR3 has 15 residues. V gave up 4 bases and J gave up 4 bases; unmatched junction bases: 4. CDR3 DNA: TGTGCCAGCAGCCGCACTAGCGGGGAATACAATGAGCAGTTCTTC. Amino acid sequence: CASSRTSGEYNEQFF.

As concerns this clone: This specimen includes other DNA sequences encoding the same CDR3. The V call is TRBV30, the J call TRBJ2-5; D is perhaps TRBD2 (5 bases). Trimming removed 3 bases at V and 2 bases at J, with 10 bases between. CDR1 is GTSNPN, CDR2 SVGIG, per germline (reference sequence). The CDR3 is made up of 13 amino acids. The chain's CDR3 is CAWSRGQQETQYF. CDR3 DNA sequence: TGTGCCTGGAGCCGAGGGCAGCAAGAGACCCAGTACTTC.

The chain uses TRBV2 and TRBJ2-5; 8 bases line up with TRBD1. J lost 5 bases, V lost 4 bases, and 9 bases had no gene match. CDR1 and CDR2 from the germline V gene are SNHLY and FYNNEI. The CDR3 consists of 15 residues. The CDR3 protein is CASSAPSRGRETQYF. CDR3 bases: TGTGCCAGCAGTGCCCCCAGCAGGGGGCGGGAGACCCAGTACTTC. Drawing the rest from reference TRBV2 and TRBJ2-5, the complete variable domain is EPEVTQTPSHQVTQMGQEVILRCVPISNHLYFYWYRQILGQKVEFLVSFYNNEISEKSEIFDDQFSVERPDGSNFTLKIRSTKLEDSAMYFCASSAPSRGRETQYFGPGTRLLVL.

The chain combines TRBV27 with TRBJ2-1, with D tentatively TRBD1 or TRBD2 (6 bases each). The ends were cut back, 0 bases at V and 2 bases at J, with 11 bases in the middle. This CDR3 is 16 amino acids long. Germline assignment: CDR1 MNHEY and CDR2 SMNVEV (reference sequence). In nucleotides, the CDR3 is TGTGCCAGCAGTTTATCAGGGGGGAGAACCTACAATGAGCAGTTCTTC. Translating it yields CASSLSGGRTYNEQFF.

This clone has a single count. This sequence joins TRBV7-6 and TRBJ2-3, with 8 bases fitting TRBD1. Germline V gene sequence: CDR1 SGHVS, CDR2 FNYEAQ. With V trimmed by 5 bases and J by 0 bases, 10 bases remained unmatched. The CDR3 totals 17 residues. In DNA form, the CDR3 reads TGTGCCAGCAGCCGGGACAGGCGCCTTGGAAGCACAGATACGCAGTATTTT. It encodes CASSRDRRLGSTDTQYF.

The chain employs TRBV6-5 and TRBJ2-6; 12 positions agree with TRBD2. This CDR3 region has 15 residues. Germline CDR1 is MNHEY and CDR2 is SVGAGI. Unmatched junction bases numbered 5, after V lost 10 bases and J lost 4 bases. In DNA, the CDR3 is TGTGCCACCCTAGCGGGAGGGTCCGGGGCCAACGTCCTGACTTTC. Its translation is CATLAGGSGANVLTF.

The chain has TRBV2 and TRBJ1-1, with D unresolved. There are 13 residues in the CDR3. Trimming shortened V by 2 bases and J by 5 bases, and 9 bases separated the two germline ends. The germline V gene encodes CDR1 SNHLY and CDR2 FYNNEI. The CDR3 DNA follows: TGTGCCAGCAGTGAATGGCAGGTTACTGAAGCTTTCTTT. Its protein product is CASSEWQVTEAFF. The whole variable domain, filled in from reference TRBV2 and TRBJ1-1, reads EPEVTQTPSHQVTQMGQEVILRCVPISNHLYFYWYRQILGQKVEFLVSFYNNEISEKSEIFDDQFSVERPDGSNFTLKIRSTKLEDSAMYFCASSEWQVTEAFFGQGTRLTVV.

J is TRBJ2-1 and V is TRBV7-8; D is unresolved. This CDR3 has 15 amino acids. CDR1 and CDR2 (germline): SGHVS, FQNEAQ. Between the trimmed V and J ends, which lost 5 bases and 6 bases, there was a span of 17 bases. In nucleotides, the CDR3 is TGTGCCAGCAGCCCTCGTAGGACCGACTCCAATGAGCAGTTCTTC. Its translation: CASSPRRTDSNEQFF.

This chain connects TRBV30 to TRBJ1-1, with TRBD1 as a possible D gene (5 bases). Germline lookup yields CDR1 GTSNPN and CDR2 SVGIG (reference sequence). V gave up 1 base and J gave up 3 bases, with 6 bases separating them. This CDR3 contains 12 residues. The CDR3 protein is CAWSGGYTEAFF. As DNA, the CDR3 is TGTGCCTGGAGTGGGGGGTACACTGAAGCTTTCTTT.

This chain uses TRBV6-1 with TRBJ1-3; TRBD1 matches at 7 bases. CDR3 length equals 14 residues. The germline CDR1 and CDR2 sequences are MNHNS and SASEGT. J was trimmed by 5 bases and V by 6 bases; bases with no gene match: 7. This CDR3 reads CASRLTTGRNTIYF. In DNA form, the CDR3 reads TGTGCCAGCAGACTCACGACAGGGAGAAACACCATATATTTT.

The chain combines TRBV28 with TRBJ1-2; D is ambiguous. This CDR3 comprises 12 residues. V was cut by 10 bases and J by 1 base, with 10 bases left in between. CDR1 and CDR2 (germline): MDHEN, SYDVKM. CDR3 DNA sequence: TGTGCCATCAAGTCGGTTAACTATGGCTACACCTTC. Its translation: CAIKSVNYGYTF.

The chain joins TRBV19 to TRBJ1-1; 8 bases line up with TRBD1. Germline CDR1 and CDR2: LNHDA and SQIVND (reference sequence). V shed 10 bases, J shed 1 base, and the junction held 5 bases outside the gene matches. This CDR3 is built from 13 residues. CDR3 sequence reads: CATAGGWNTEAFF. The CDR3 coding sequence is TGTGCCACTGCAGGGGGCTGGAACACTGAAGCTTTCTTT.

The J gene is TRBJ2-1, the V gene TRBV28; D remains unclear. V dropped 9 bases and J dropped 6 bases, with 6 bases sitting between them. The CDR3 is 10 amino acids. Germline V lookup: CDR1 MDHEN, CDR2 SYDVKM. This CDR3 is CASRGNEQFF. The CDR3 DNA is TGTGCCAGTCGAGGCAATGAGCAGTTCTTC.

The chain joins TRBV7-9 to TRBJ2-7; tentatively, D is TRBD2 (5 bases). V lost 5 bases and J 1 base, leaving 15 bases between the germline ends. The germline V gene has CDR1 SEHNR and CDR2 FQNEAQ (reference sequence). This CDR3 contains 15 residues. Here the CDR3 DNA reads TGTGCCAGCAGCACAGACTGGTCGGGGTCCTACGAGCAGTACTTC. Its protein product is CASSTDWSGSYEQYF.

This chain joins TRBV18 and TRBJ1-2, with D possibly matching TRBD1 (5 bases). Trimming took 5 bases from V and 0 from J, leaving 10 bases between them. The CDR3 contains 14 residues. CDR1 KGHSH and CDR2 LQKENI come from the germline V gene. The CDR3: CASSKDTANYGYTF. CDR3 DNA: TGTGCCAGCTCAAAGGACACTGCTAACTATGGCTACACCTTC.

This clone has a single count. The CDR3 spells CASSYDRRTGNTIYF. CDR3 nucleotide sequence: TGTGCCAGCAGTTACGACAGGCGGACGGGAAACACCATATATTTT. The chain couples TRBV6-5 to TRBJ1-3; D is perhaps TRBD1 (6 bases). Trimming left V 2 bases short and J 4 bases short, with 12 bases between. CDR1 and CDR2 (germline): MNHEY, SVGAGI. The CDR3 has 15 residues.

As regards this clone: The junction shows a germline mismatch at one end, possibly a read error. CDR3: CASSLEEIQYF. In DNA form, the CDR3 reads TGTGCCAGCTCACTGGAAGAGATCCAGTACTTC. The chain has TRBV18 and TRBJ2-5, with D unresolved. The germline V gene encodes CDR1 KGHSH and CDR2 LQKENI. The CDR3 runs 11 residues.

CDR3 loop: CASSFYQAGRGANVLTF. CDR3 nucleotide sequence: TGTGCCAGCAGTTTTTATCAGGCAGGTCGCGGGGCCAACGTCCTGACTTTC. The V gene is TRBV27, the J gene TRBJ2-6, with D hard to call. Germline CDR1 and CDR2: MNHEY and SMNVEV (reference sequence). The length of the CDR3 is 17 residues. Between the trimmed V and J ends, which lost 3 bases and 4 bases, there was a span of 16 bases.

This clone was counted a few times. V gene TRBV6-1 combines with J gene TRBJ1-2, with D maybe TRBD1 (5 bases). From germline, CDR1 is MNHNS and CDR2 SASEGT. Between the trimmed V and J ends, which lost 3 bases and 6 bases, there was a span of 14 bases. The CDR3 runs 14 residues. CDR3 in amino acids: CASSDTGEYHGYTF. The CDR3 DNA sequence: TGTGCCAGCAGTGATACGGGGGAGTACCATGGCTACACCTTC.

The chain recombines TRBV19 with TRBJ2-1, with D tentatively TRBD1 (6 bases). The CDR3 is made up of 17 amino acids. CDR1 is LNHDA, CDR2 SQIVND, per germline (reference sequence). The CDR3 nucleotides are TGTGCGACGACCCGTTGGGGGAGAGGGGGCTCCTACAATGAGCAGTTCTTC. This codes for CATTRWGRGGSYNEQFF.

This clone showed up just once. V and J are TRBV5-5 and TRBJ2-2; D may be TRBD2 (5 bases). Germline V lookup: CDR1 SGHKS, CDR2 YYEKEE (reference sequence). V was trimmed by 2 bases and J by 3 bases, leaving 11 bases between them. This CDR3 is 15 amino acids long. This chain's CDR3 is CASSFLSGDTGELFF. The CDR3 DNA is TGTGCCAGCAGCTTTCTCTCCGGGGACACCGGGGAGCTGTTTTTT.

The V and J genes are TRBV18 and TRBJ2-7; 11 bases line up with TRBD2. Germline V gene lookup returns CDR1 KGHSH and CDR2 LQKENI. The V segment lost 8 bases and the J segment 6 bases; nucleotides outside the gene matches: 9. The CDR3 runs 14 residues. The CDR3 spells CASRTSGSLSEQYF. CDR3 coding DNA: TGTGCCAGCCGCACTAGCGGGAGTTTGAGCGAGCAGTACTTC.

The CDR3 sequence: CASSEQLVEAFF. The CDR3 DNA sequence: TGTGCCAGCAGTGAACAGCTAGTTGAAGCTTTCTTT. The chain has TRBV2 and TRBJ1-1; D unresolved. Trimming pared 2 bases from V and 7 bases from J, leaving 8 bases between. Germline V gene sequence: CDR1 SNHLY, CDR2 FYNNEI. CDR3 size: 12 residues.

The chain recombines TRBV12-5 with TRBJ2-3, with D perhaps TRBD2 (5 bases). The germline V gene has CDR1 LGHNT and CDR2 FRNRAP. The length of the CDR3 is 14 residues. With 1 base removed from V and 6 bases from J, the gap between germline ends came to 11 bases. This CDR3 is CASGLGGVGDTQYF. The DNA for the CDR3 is TGTGCTAGTGGTTTGGGGGGAGTCGGCGATACGCAGTATTTT. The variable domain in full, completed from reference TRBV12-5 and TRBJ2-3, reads DARVTQTPRHKVTEMGQEVTMRCQPILGHNTVFWYRQTMMQGLELLAYFRNRAPLDDSGMPKDRFSAEMPDATLATLKIQPSEPRDSAVYFCASGLGGVGDTQYFGPGTRLTVL.

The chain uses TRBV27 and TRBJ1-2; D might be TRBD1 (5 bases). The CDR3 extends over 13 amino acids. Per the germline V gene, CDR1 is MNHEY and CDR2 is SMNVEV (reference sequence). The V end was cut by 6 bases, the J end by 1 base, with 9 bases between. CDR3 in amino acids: CASRLTVNYGYTF. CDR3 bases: TGTGCCAGCAGGCTGACAGTTAACTATGGCTACACCTTC.

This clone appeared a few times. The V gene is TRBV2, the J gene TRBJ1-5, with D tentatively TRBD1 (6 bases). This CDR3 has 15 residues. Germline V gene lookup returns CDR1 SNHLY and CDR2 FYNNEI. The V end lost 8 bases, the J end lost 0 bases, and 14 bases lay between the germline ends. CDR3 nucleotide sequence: TGTGCCAGCCGGGGGCGGAGATATAGCAATCAGCCCCAGCATTTT. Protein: CASRGRRYSNQPQHF.

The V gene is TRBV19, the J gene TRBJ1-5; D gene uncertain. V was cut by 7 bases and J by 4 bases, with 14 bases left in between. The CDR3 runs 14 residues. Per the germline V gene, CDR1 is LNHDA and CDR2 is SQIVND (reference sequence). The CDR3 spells CASIARGGNQPQHF. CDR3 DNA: TGTGCCAGTATCGCTCGGGGAGGAAATCAGCCCCAGCATTTT.